Sequencing of this T cell receptor (beta chain) was carried out in a study of shared clonotypes between healthy human individuals (dated by TCRdb to about 2020). For the wider study: A couple of women and three men aged 18 to 49 years were included in the cohort. Per donor, three plates each were used for CD4 naive and CD4 memory, two for CD8 naive, and one for CD8 memory. To estimate repertoire size and how much clonotypes are shared between individuals, the study performed deep sequencing of blood TCR repertoires from roughly five healthy adults. To increase sequencing depth and limit assay-specific biases, TCR repertoire library preparation and sequencing were carried out by different laboratories using diverse techniques. Leukapheresis yielded between about 0.94 and 10 billion PBMCs per donor. Study-wide findings and limitations: Incomplete sequencing was indicated by rarefaction of sorted-subset datasets, despite the large sequencing depth. Because the study included a small number of donors, the genetic and exposure-history diversity represented was limited. Pairwise subsampling led to the expectation that sequencing depth would affect the degree of clonotype sharing among donors. Sampling was limited to blood, and TCR repertoires in tissue likely differ from TCR repertoires in blood. Compared with non-shared clonotypes, clonotypes shared by all four sorted-subset donors had higher generation probabilities. Naive subsets generally had larger estimated clonotype richness than memory subsets did. About 4.5% of naive CD4, 3.5% of naive CD8, about 2.1% of memory CD4, and approximately 0.39% of memory CD8 clonotypes were shared across several donors.

Using the deep immunoSEQ assay, multiplex PCR amplified TCR CDR3 regions from genomic DNA. For each cell subset, the extracted genomic DNA was distributed evenly across all wells of several immunoSEQ 96-well plates, and each plate served as one replicate. For sorted subsets, approximately 190 ng of genomic DNA, equivalent to about 30,000 T cell genomes, went into each replicate PCR. Purified libraries were quantified with a Qubit 3.0 fluorometer, sized on a Bioanalyzer 2100, and re-quantified with the KAPA Library Quantification kit. Every immunoSEQ 96-well plate was sequenced on a dedicated single-read 150-cycle Illumina NextSeq 550 flow cell. The authors' analysis ran thus. The immunoSEQ output contained only junctional sequences without quality scores, so filtering could not match that applied to full-length reads. To assign V/J genes and CDR3, sequences were annotated using PyIR, a Python wrapper for IgBLAST v1.9, with IMGT germline references. Reads were filtered out if the reads had weak V/J assignments (E-value above 1e-6), no CDR3, stop codons, out-of-frame junctions, or ambiguous translated residues. V3J clonotypes were defined as sequences sharing an identical inferred V gene, J gene, and CDR3 amino acid sequence. Percentage overlap between repertoires was computed as shared unique clonotypes divided by the size of the smaller repertoire. Richness of each repertoire was evaluated using RTK rarefaction, the Chao1 estimator, and Recon v2.1 estimates of unobserved clonotypes. OLGA was used to compute generation probabilities for all TCRbeta clonotypes that the gDNA method yielded from several donors. Entries here come from immuneACCESS through TCRdb and include only in-frame sequences with V and J called. Some clones fail to appear in such tables; in the studies checked, an unresolved V gene covers under half of the shortfall, and the cause of the remainder is unknown. D and trimming were read from the DNA, whereas the V and J calls and clone size are those reported in that table. A total of about 190,000 clones appear in this sample, around 63% of them only once. The ten largest clones capture 8.5% to 12% of the sample.

Donors were healthy HIV-negative adults with no recently reported acute infections or vaccinations. Only Caucasian adults living in Nashville, Tennessee, USA were represented among the donors. CD4+ T cells were enriched through magnetic negative selection, after which naive cells were positively selected on CD45RA and the remaining negative fraction served as the memory subset. After blood collection by leukapheresis, PBMCs were isolated using Ficoll-Histopaque density gradient centrifugation and then cryopreserved in the vapor phase of liquid nitrogen. Analytical flow cytometry was used to check the purity and quantity of every magnetically sorted T cell population. Genomic DNA was isolated from each sorted fraction and quantified by UV absorbance on a Nanodrop 2000c. A note on this clone: Its antigen remains undetermined. It has no much larger one-base neighbor in the sample; base qualities were not kept.

The germline V gene sets CDR1 to ENHRY and CDR2 to SYGVKD. Trimming costs V 0 bases and J 5 bases, and their ends lie 13 bases apart. The CDR3 has 15 amino acids, counting the end cysteine and phenylalanine. Here the CDR3 DNA is all that survives: 45 bases in frame from base 1. Sequencing was carried out using memory CD4+ T cells sorted from blood. The cell subset or site label corresponds to: CD45RA-negative fraction. The chain links TRBV10-3 with TRBJ1-1, and TRBD1 may be the D gene, going by 5 matching bases. The clonotype was recovered from a man younger than 40 in good health. The CDR3 region: CAISESLGGITEAFF. The nucleotide sequence reads as follows: TGTGCCATCAGTGAGTCTCTGGGGGGTATTACTGAAGCTTTCTTT.